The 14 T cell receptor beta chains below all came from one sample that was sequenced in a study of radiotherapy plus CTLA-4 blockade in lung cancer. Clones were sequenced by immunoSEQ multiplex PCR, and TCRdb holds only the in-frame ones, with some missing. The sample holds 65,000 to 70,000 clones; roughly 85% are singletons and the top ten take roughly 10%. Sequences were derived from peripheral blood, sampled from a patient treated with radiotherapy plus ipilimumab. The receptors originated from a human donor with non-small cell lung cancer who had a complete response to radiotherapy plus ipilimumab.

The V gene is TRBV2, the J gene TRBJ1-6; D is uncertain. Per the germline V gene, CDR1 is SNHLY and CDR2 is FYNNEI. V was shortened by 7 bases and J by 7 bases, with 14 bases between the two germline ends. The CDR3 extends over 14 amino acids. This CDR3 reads CASNRVLGNSPLHF. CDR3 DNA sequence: TGTGCCAGCAATCGGGTTCTCGGGAATTCACCCCTCCACTTT.

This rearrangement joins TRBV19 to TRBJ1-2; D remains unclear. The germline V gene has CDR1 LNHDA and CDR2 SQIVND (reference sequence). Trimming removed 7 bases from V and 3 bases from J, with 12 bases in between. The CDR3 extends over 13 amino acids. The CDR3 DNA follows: TGTGCCAGTAACCCTCTTGGCCACTATGGCTACACCTTC. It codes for CASNPLGHYGYTF.

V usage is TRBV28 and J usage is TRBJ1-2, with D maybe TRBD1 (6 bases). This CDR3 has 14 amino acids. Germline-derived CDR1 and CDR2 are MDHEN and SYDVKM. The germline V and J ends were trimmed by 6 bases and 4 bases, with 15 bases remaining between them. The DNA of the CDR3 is TGTGCCAGCAGCGTAGGGGGGACGCCCTATGGCTACACCTTC. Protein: CASSVGGTPYGYTF.

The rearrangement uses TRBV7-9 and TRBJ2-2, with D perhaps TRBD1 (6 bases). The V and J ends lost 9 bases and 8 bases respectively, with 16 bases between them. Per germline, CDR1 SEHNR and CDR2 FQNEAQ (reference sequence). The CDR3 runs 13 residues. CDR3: CASDAQGNGELFF. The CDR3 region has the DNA TGTGCCAGTGACGCTCAGGGGAATGGGGAGCTGTTTTTT.

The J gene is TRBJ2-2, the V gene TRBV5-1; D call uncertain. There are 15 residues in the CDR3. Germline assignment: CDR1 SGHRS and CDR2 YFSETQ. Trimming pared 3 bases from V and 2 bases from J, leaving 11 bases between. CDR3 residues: CASSSSPYNTGELFF. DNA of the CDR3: TGCGCCAGCAGCTCGAGCCCCTATAACACCGGGGAGCTGTTTTTT. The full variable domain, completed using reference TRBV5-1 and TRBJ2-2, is KAGVTQTPRYLIKTRGQQVTLSCSPISGHRSVSWYQQTPGQGLQFLFEYFSETQRNKGNFPGRFSGRQFSNSRSEMNVSTLELGDSALYLCASSSSPYNTGELFFGEGSRLTVL.

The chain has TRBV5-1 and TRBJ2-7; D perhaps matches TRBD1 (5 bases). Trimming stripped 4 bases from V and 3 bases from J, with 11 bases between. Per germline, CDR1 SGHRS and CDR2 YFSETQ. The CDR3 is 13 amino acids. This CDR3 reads CASSIPGFYEQYF. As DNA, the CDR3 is TGCGCCAGCAGCATTCCAGGGTTCTACGAGCAGTACTTC.

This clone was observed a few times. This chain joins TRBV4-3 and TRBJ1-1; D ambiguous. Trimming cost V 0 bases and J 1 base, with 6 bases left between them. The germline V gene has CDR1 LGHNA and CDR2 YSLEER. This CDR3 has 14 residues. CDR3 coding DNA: TGCGCCAGCAGCCAAGATACGCGGAACACTGAAGCTTTCTTT. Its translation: CASSQDTRNTEAFF.

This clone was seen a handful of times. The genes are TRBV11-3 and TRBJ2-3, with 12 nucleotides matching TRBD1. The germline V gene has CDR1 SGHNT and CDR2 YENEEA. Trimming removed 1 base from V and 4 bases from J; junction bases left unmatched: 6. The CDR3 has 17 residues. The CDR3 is CASSLGSGTGGADTQYF. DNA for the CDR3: TGTGCCAGCAGCTTAGGGTCCGGGACAGGGGGCGCAGATACGCAGTATTTT.

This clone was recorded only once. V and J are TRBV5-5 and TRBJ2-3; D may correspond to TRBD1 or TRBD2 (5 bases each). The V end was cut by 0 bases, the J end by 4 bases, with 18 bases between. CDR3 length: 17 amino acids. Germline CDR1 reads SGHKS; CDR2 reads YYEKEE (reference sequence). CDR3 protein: CASSLAAGTKPADTQYF. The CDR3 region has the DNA TGTGCCAGCAGCTTGGCTGCCGGGACCAAGCCCGCAGATACGCAGTATTTT.

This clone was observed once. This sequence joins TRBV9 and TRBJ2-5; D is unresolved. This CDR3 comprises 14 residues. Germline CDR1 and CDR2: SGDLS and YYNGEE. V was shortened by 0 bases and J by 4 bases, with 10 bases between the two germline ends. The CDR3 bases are TGTGCCAGCAGCGTAGGGGTTATAGGAGAGACCCAGTACTTC. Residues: CASSVGVIGETQYF.

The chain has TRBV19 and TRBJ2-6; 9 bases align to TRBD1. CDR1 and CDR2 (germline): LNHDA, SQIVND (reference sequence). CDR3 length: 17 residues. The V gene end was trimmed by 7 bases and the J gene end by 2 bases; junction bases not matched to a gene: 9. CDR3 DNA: TGTGCCAGTATGATCACAGGGGGCAACCCTGGGGCCAACGTCCTGACTTTC. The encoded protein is CASMITGGNPGANVLTF.

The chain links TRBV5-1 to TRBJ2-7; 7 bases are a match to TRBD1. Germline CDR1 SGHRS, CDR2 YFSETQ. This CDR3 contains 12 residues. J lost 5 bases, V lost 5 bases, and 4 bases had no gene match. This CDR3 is CASRKTGDEQYF. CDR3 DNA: TGCGCCAGCAGAAAAACAGGGGACGAGCAGTACTTC.

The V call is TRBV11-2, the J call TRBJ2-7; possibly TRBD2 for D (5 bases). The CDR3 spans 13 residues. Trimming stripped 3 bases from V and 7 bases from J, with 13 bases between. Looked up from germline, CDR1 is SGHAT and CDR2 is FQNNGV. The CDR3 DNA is TGTGCCAGCAGCTTTGGGGAGATAGGGGAGCAGTACGTC. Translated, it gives CASSFGEIGEQYV.

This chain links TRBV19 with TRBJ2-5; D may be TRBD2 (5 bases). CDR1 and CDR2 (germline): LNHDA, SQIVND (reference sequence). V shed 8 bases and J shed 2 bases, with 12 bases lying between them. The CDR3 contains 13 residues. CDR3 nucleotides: TGTGCCAGTGGGGAGAGGGTTCAAGAGACCCAGTACTTC. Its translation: CASGERVQETQYF.